This T cell receptor (beta chain) originates from a study of T cells in Graves' hyperthyroidism and ophthalmopathy. Regarding the study as a whole: The model's output predicted ophthalmopathy at a median of 6.5 months prior to onset.

The investigators amplified TCR beta CDR3 regions from RNA transcripts. The HTBI set primed first-round TCR CDR3 RT-PCR. TCRdb re-called the multiplex PCR reads through MiXCR, storing one row per CDR3 protein. The sample contains 500,000 to 700,000 distinct CDR3 sequences, 16% of which appear only once. At least ten counts were recorded for this clonotype. Antigen: not known. Graves' hyperthyroidism is called stable when ophthalmopathy does not progress within 18 months. The V gene lost 2 bases and the J gene lost 4 bases, with 14 bases spanning the gap. Germline lookup yields CDR1 KGHDR and CDR2 SFDVKD. CDR3 length: 16 residues.

The sequence derives from a woman under 30 with Graves' hyperthyroidism. The specimen was blood. The chain employs TRBV24-1 and TRBJ2-1; D remains unclear. This CDR3 is CATSDSWTESYNEQFF. The DNA for the CDR3 is TGTGCCACCAGTGATTCTTGGACGGAGTCTTACAATGAGCAGTTCTTC.